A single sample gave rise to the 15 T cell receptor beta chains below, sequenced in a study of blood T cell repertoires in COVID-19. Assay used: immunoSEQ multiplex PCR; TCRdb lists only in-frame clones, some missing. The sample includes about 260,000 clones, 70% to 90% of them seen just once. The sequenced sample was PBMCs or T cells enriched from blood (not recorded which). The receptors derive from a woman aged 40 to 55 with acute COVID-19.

CDR3: CASSLDRSNYGYTF. CDR3 DNA: TGTGCCAGCAGCTTAGACAGATCTAACTATGGCTACACCTTC. This rearrangement joins TRBV11-2 to TRBJ1-2; D gene ambiguous. Germline CDR1 reads SGHAT; CDR2 reads FQNNGV. The germline V and J ends were trimmed by 0 bases and 0 bases, with 5 bases remaining between them. This CDR3 has 14 amino acids.

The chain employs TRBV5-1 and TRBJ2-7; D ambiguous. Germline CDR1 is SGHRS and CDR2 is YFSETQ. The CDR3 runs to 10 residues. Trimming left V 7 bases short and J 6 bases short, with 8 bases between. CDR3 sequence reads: CASPPSEQYF. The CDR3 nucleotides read TGCGCCAGCCCCCCCAGCGAGCAGTACTTC.

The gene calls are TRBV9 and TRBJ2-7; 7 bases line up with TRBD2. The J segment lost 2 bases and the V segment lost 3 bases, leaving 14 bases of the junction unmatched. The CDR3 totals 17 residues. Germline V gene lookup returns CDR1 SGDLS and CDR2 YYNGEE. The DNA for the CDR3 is TGTGCCAGCAGCGGAGGACCTGGTGGCGGGAGCCCCTACGAGCAGTACTTC. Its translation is CASSGGPGGGSPYEQYF.

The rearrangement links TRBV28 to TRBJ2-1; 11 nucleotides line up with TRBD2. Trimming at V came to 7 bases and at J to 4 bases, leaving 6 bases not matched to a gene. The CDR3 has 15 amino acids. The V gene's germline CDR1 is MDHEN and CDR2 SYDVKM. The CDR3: CASTSRLAGYNEQFF. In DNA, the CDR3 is TGTGCCAGCACCAGTCGACTAGCGGGGTACAATGAGCAGTTCTTC.

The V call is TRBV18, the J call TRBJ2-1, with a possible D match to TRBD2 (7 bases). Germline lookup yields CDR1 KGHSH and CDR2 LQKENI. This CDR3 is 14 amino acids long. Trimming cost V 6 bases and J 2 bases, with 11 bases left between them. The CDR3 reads CASSKGGAYNEQFF. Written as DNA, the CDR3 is TGTGCCAGCTCGAAAGGGGGGGCCTACAATGAGCAGTTCTTC.

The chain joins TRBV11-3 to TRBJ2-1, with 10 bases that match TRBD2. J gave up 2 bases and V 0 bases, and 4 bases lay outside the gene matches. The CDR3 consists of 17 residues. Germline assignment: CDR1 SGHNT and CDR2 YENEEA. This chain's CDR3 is CASSLDQREGAYNEQFF. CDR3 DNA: TGTGCCAGCAGCTTAGATCAGCGGGAGGGGGCCTACAATGAGCAGTTCTTC.

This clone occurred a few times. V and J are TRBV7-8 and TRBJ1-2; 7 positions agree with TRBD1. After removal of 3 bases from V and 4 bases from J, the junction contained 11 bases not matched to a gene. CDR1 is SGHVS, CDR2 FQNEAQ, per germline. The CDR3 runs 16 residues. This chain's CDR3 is CASSFSRGGISYGYTF. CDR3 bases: TGTGCCAGCAGCTTTTCGAGAGGGGGCATTAGCTATGGCTACACCTTC.

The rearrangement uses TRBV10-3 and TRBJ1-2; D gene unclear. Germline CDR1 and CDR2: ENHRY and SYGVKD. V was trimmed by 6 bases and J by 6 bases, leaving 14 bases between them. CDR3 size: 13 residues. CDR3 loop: CAIRLDGEDGYTF. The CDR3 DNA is TGTGCCATCAGGTTGGACGGGGAAGATGGCTACACCTTC.

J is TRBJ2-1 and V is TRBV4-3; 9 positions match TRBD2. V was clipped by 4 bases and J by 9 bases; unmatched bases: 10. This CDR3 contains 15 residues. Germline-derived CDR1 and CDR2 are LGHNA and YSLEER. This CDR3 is CASSPLAGQSTEQFF. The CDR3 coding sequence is TGCGCCAGCAGCCCCCTAGCGGGGCAAAGCACTGAGCAGTTCTTC.

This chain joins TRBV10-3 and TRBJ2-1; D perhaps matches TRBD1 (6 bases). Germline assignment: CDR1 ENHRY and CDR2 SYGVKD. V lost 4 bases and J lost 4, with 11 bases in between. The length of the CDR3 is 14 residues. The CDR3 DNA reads TGTGCCATCAGTGGGCAGGGGAATTACAATGAGCAGTTCTTC. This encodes CAISGQGNYNEQFF.

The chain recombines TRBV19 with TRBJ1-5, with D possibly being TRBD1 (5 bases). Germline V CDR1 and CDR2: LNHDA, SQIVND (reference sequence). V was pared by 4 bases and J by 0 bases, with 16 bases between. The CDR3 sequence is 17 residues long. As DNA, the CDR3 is TGTGCCAGTAGTACCGGGACTTGGGCGGTTAGCAATCAGCCCCAGCATTTT. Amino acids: CASSTGTWAVSNQPQHF.

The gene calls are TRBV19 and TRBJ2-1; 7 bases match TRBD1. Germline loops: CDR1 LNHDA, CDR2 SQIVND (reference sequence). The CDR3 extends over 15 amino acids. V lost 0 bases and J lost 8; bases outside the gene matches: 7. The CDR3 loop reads CASSIEDRPGDEQFF. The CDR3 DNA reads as TGTGCCAGTAGTATAGAGGACAGGCCTGGCGATGAGCAGTTCTTC.

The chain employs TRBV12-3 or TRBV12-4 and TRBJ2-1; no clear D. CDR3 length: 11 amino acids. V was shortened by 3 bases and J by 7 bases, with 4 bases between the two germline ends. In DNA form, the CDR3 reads TGTGCCAGCAGTTTTTTAAATGAGCAGTTCTTC. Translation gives CASSFLNEQFF.

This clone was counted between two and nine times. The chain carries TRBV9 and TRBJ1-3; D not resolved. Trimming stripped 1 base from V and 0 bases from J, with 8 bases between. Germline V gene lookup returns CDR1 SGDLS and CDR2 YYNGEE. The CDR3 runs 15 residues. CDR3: CASSVSTVSGNTIYF. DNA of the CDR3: TGTGCCAGCAGCGTATCCACAGTCTCTGGAAACACCATATATTTT. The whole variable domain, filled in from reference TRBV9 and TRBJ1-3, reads DSGVTQTPKHLITATGQRVTLRCSPRSGDLSVYWYQQSLDQGLQFLIQYYNGEERAKGNILERFSAQQFPDLHSELNLSSLELGDSALYFCASSVSTVSGNTIYFGEGSWLTVV.

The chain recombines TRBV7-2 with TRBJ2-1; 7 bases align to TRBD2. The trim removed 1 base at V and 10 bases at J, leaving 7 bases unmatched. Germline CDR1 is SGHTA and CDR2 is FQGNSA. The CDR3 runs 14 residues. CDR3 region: CASSLGSGTKEQFF. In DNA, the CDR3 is TGTGCCAGCAGCTTAGGAAGCGGGACCAAAGAGCAGTTCTTC. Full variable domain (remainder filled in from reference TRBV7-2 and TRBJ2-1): GAGVSQSPSNKVTEKGKDVELRCDPISGHTALYWYRQSLGQGLEFLIYFQGNSAPDKSGLPSDRFSAERTGGSVSTLTIQRTQQEDSAVYLCASSLGSGTKEQFFGPGTRLTVL.